The sample holds many counts of the clone carrying this T cell receptor beta chain. As yet, its antigen is unknown. The data derive from a study of T-cell reconstitution after alpha-beta-depleted transplantation in children. Study findings and constraints: TCRbeta diversity was high at day 60 in some patients (a result of surviving recipient T cells and thymic progenitors). Reportedly, roughly two months post-transplant, alpha-beta T cells arose from several hundred expanded graft clones. Counts and diversity of T cells one year after transplant came mostly from newly produced T cells.

Using unique molecular identifiers, the investigators prepared the TCRbeta library. TCRdb itself ran the PCR reads through MiXCR, one entry per CDR3 protein. The sample has roughly 400,000 distinct CDR3 sequences; approximately 42% are singletons. The CDR3 has 16 amino acids. CDR1 is SGHTA and CDR2 is FQGNSA in the germline V gene. V was shortened by 6 bases and J by 0 bases, with 18 bases between the two germline ends. The source was PBMCs, collected before TCRalphabeta/CD19-depleted stem cell transplant. The clonotype comes from a girl aged 2 to 9 with aplastic anemia, due to receive a stem cell transplant. The genes are TRBV7-2 and TRBJ2-7; tentative D call: TRBD1 (6 bases). CDR3 bases: TGTGCCAGCAGGCCCCCTGGGGGCCGTCCCTCCTACGAGCAGTACTTC. It encodes CASRPPGGRPSYEQYF. The variable domain in full, with the rest retrieved from reference TRBV7-2 and TRBJ2-7, is GAGVSQSPSNKVTEKGKDVELRCDPISGHTALYWYRQSLGQGLEFLIYFQGNSAPDKSGLPSDRFSAERTGGSVSTLTIQRTQQEDSAVYLCASRPPGGRPSYEQYFGPGTRLTVT.